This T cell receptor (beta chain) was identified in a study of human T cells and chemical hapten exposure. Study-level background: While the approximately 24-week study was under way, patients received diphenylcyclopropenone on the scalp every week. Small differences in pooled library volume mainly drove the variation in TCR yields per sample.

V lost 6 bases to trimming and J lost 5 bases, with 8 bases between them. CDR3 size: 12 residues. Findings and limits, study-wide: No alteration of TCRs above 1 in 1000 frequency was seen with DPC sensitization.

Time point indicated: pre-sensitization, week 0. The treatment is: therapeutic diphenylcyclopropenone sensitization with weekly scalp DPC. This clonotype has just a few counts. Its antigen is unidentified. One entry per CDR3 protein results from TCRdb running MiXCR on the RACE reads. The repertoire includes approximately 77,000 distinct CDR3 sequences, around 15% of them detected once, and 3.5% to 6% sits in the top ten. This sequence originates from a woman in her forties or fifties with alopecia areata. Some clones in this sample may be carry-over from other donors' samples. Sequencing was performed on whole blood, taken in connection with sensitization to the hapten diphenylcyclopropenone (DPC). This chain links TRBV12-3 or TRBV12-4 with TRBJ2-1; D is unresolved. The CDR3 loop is CASRATDNEQFF. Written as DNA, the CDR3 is TGTGCCAGCAGGGCGACGGACAATGAGCAGTTCTTC.